Detailed here is one T cell receptor (beta chain). Germline CDR1 is MNHEY and CDR2 is SVGEGT. The CDR3 is 15 amino acids. V lost 2 bases to trimming and J lost 6 bases, with 17 bases between them. This sample was included in a study of blood T cell repertoires in COVID-19. Across the whole study: Sites in the United States, Italy and Spain provided acute and convalescent COVID-19 samples.

Authors' methods: How many nucleated cells were present was estimated from reference gene primer amplification. Assay: immunoSEQ multiplex PCR; the TCRdb copy retains only in-frame clones and omits some. D and trimming were read from the DNA, whereas the V and J calls and clone size are those reported in that table. The table records hundreds of thousands of clones, roughly nine tenths of them present only once. Adults between roughly 18 and 100 years of age took part from 20 to 25 US areas. Participants reported their clinical history, and cohort assignment relied on those reports. J is TRBJ2-7 and V is TRBV6-2 or TRBV6-3; perhaps TRBD2 as D (5 bases). This TCR came from a man aged 55 to 70 who had recovered from COVID-19. The specimen sequenced was PBMCs or T cells enriched from blood (not recorded which). The CDR3 region has the DNA TGTGCCAGCAGTTACCCTAAAACCGGGGTCCCCGAGCAGTACTTC. This sequence encodes CASSYPKTGVPEQYF.